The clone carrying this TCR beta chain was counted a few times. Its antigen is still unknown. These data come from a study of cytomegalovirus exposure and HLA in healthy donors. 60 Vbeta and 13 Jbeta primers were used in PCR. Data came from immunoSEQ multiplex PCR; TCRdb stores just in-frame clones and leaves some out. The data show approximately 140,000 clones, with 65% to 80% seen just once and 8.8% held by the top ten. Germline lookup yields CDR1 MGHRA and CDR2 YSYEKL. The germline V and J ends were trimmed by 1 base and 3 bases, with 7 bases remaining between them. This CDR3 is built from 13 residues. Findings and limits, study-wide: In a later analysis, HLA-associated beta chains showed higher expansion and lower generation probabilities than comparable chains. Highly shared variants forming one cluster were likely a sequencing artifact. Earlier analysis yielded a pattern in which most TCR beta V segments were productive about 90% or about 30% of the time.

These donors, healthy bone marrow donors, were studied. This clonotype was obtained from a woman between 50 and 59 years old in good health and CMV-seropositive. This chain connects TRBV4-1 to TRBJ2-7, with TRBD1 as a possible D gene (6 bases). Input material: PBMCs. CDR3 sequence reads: CASSQARGYEQYF. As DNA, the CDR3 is TGCGCCAGCAGCCAAGCCAGGGGCTACGAGCAGTACTTC.